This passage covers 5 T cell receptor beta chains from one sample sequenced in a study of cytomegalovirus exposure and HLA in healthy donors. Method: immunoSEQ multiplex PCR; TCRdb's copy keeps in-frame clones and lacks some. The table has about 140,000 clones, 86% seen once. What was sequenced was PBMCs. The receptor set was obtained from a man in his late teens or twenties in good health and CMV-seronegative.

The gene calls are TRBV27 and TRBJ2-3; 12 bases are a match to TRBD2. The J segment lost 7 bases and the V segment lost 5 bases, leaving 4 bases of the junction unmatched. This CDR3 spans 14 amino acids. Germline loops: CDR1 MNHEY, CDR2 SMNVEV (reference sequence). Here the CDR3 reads CASSPLAGGHTQYF. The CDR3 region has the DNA TGTGCCAGCAGTCCACTAGCGGGGGGTCATACGCAGTATTTT.

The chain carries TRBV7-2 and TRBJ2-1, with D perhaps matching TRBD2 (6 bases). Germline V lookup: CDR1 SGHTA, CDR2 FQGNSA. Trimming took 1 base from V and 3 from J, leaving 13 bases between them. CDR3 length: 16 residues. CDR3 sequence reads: CASSLVGAGLYNEQFF. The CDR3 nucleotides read TGTGCCAGCAGCTTAGTTGGGGCGGGACTCTACAATGAGCAGTTCTTC.

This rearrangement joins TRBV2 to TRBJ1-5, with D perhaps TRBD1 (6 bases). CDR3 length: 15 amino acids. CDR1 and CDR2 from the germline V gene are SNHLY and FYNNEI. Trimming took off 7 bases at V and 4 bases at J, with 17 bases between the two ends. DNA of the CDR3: TGTGCCAGCAAGCCCCTAGGGGGAATTAATCAGCCCCAGCATTTT. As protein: CASKPLGGINQPQHF.

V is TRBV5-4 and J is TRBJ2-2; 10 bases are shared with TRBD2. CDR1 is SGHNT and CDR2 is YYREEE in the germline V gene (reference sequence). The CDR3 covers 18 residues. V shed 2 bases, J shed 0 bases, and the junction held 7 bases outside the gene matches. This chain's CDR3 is CASSLAGGPASNTGELFF. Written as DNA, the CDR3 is TGTGCCAGCAGCTTAGCGGGAGGGCCGGCCTCGAACACCGGGGAGCTGTTTTTT.

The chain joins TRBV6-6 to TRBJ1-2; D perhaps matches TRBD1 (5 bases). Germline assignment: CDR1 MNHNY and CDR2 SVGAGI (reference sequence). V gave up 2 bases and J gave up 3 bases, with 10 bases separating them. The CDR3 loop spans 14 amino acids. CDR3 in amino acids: CASSYGATDYGYTF. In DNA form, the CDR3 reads TGTGCCAGCAGTTACGGGGCAACGGACTATGGCTACACCTTC.